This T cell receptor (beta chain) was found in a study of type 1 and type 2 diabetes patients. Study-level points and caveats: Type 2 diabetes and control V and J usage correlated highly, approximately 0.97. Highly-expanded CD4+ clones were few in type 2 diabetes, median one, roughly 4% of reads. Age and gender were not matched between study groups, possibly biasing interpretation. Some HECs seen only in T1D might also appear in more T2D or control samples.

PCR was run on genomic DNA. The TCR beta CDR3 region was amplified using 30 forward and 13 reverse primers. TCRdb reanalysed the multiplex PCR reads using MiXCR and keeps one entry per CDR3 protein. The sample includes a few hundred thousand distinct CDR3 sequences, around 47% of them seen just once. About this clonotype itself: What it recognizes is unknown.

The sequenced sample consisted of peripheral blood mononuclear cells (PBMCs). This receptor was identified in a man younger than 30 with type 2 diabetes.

This CDR3 reads CASSTSSGFGETQYF. The CDR3 DNA is TGTGCCAGTAGTACGTCCTCAGGGTTCGGGGAGACCCAGTACTTC. The V and J genes are TRBV19 and TRBJ2-5; D may be TRBD1 (5 bases). The CDR3 extends over 15 amino acids. V dropped 4 bases and J dropped 5 bases, with 17 bases sitting between them. Germline V lookup: CDR1 LNHDA, CDR2 SQIVND (reference sequence).